The 21 T cell receptor beta chains listed next were all sequenced from one sample in a study of siplizumab effects on memory and regulatory T cells (dated by TCRdb to between 2017 and 2020). Libraries were constructed by the immunoSEQ multiplex PCR assay. The source is immuneACCESS, and TCRdb retained only in-frame sequences with V and J called. Part of the clones is not carried over; for the studies checked, unresolved V genes explain less than half of this, and the remainder is unexplained. The sample contains approximately 52,000 clones, under 98% of them found a single time. The top ten hold approximately 0.59% of the sample. The sequencing sample was made of naive CD4+ T cells sorted from blood. The sample's cell subset or site label, in plain terms: unstimulated naive T cells. The receptors were gathered from a human donor in good health.

On this clone: Germline is not matched at one junction end, which may reflect a read error. This chain links TRBV7-3 with TRBJ2-1, with 12 bases identical to TRBD2. CDR1 SGHTA and CDR2 FQGTGA come from the germline V gene. There are 16 residues in the CDR3. Written as DNA, the CDR3 is TGTGCCAGCAGCTTACTAGCGGGAGGGGCCTACGATGAGCAGTTCTTC. It is translated as CASSLLAGGAYDEQFF.

The rearrangement joins TRBV6-5 to TRBJ2-1, with 9 nucleotides matching TRBD2. This CDR3 region has 15 residues. Losses at the gene ends were 2 bases for V and 9 bases for J; bases not matched to a gene: 8. Germline CDR1 MNHEY, CDR2 SVGAGI. The CDR3 DNA sequence: TGTGCCAGCAGTTACCCGGGCGGGAGGGCAGGTGAGCAGTTCTTC. Its translation: CASSYPGGRAGEQFF.

The gene calls are TRBV19 and TRBJ1-6; D might be TRBD1 (5 bases). The CDR3 is 15 residues long. The germline V gene encodes CDR1 LNHDA and CDR2 SQIVND (reference sequence). V lost 0 bases to trimming and J lost 8 bases, with 11 bases between them. The CDR3: CASSIDTRGYSPLHF. In DNA, the CDR3 is TGTGCCAGTAGTATAGATACGAGGGGTTATTCACCCCTCCACTTT.

This sequence joins TRBV19 and TRBJ1-3; 11 bases fit TRBD1. Germline CDR1 reads LNHDA; CDR2 reads SQIVND (reference sequence). The ends lost 6 bases at V and 6 bases at J; junction bases unmatched: 1. This CDR3 has 13 amino acids. CDR3: CASRGQGANTIYF. CDR3 nucleotides: TGTGCCAGTAGAGGACAGGGGGCAAACACCATATATTTT. Drawing the rest from reference TRBV19 and TRBJ1-3, the complete variable domain is DGGITQSPKYLFRKEGQNVTLSCEQNLNHDAMYWYRQDPGQGLRLIYYSQIVNDFQKGDIAEGYSVSREKKESFPLTVTSAQKNPTAFYLCASRGQGANTIYFGEGSWLTVV.

Here the CDR3 DNA reads TGCAGCGTCGGGGGATACAATGAGCAGTTCTTC. Translation gives CSVGGYNEQFF. The chain employs TRBV29-1 and TRBJ2-1; tentative D call: TRBD2 (6 bases). Trimming shortened V by 6 bases and J by 4 bases, and 7 bases separated the two germline ends. The germline V gene encodes CDR1 SQVTM and CDR2 ANQGSEA. The CDR3 length is 11 residues.

Written as DNA, the CDR3 is TGTGCCAGCAGTCGCCCGGGACAGAACACTGAAGCTTTCTTT. Protein: CASSRPGQNTEAFF. The rearrangement joins TRBV6-5 to TRBJ1-1; the D gene is possibly TRBD1 (6 bases). V lost 5 bases and J 1 base, leaving 11 bases between the germline ends. CDR3 length: 14 residues. Germline CDR1 reads MNHEY; CDR2 reads SVGAGI.

The V gene is TRBV7-2, the J gene TRBJ2-1; 14 bases map to TRBD2. CDR3 length equals 15 residues. V lost 6 bases and J lost 9; bases outside the gene matches: 7. Germline CDR1 and CDR2: SGHTA and FQGNSA. CDR3 region: CASRGGLAGGSEQFF. The CDR3 DNA sequence: TGTGCCAGCAGAGGCGGACTAGCGGGAGGAAGTGAGCAGTTCTTC.

The chain is built from TRBV10-1 and TRBJ2-1; no clear D. V lost 3 bases to trimming and J lost 12 bases, with 12 bases between them. This CDR3 has 12 residues. Looked up from germline, CDR1 is WNHNN and CDR2 is SYGVQD (reference sequence). The CDR3 region is CASSDSLQRQFF. Here the CDR3 DNA reads TGCGCCAGCAGTGATTCCCTCCAGCGGCAGTTCTTC.

Concerning this clone itself: It is unclear where the CDR3 begins or ends on the DNA, so no DNA is shown, and the CDR3 is as TCRdb lists it. The chain is built from TRBV5-1 and TRBJ2-2. With termini counted, the CDR3 has 18 amino acids. Germline assignment: CDR1 SGHRS and CDR2 YFSETQ. CDR3 loop: CASSTPGPPSRRPGSCFF.

V and J are TRBV5-1 and TRBJ2-2; 10 bases are a match to TRBD2. The length of the CDR3 is 17 residues. Trimming took 4 bases from V and 7 from J; bases not matched to a gene: 13. Germline V lookup: CDR1 SGHRS, CDR2 YFSETQ. The CDR3 region has the DNA TGCGCCAGCAGCGCGGACCCCCTAGCGGGAGTGGGCGGGGAGCTGTTTTTT. Its protein product is CASSADPLAGVGGELFF.

The genes are TRBV7-9 and TRBJ2-1; tentatively, D is TRBD2 (6 bases). Germline V CDR1 and CDR2: SEHNR, FQNEAQ (reference sequence). V was shortened by 3 bases and J by 8 bases, with 11 bases between the two germline ends. The CDR3 has 13 amino acids. In DNA form, the CDR3 reads TGTGCCAGCAGCTTGGGGTGGGGGGATGAGCAGTTCTTC. Protein: CASSLGWGDEQFF.

The chain combines TRBV5-5 with TRBJ2-5, with D possibly being TRBD1 or TRBD2 (7 bases each). Trimming shortened V by 4 bases and J by 5 bases, and 18 bases separated the two germline ends. The CDR3 is 15 residues long. The germline V gene has CDR1 SGHKS and CDR2 YYEKEE (reference sequence). CDR3 coding DNA: TGTGCCAGCAGCCGCCGGGGAGCGGGACAGGAGACCCAGTACTTC. Protein sequence: CASSRRGAGQETQYF.

This chain joins TRBV6-5 and TRBJ2-7; 8 nucleotides line up with TRBD2. The length of the CDR3 is 14 residues. Losses at the gene ends were 4 bases for V and 3 bases for J; bases not matched to a gene: 5. Germline CDR1 reads MNHEY; CDR2 reads SVGAGI. CDR3 amino acids: CASSLAGTGYEQYF. As DNA, the CDR3 is TGTGCCAGCAGTTTAGCGGGAACGGGCTACGAGCAGTACTTC.

The chain joins TRBV18 to TRBJ1-4; 7 bases fit TRBD1. Trimming at V came to 4 bases and at J to 4 bases, leaving 3 bases not matched to a gene. The CDR3 sequence is 14 residues long. CDR1 and CDR2 (germline): KGHSH, LQKENI. In nucleotides, the CDR3 is TGTGCCAGCTCACGGACAGGCGTTAATGAAAAACTGTTTTTT. This codes for CASSRTGVNEKLFF.

The V gene is TRBV7-8, the J gene TRBJ2-3; TRBD2 matches 11 bases. The trim removed 0 bases at V and 11 bases at J, leaving 13 bases unmatched. This CDR3 spans 17 amino acids. The V gene's germline CDR1 is SGHVS and CDR2 FQNEAQ. The CDR3 coding sequence is TGTGCCAGCAGCTTAGCCCCGCCGGGGACTAGCGGAGGTGGGCAGTATTTT. Its protein is CASSLAPPGTSGGGQYF.

The chain couples TRBV5-1 to TRBJ1-5, with a weak D call TRBD1 (5 bases). CDR1 is SGHRS, CDR2 YFSETQ, per germline. Trimming removed 0 bases at V and 7 bases at J, with 11 bases between. The length of the CDR3 is 14 residues. CDR3 loop: CASSLAGKGQPQHF. Here the CDR3 DNA reads TGCGCCAGCAGCTTGGCCGGCAAGGGGCAGCCCCAGCATTTT. Full variable domain (outside the CDR3, taken from reference TRBV5-1 and TRBJ1-5): KAGVTQTPRYLIKTRGQQVTLSCSPISGHRSVSWYQQTPGQGLQFLFEYFSETQRNKGNFPGRFSGRQFSNSRSEMNVSTLELGDSALYLCASSLAGKGQPQHFGDGTRLSIL.

This chain connects TRBV5-1 to TRBJ2-1; 7 nucleotides line up with TRBD2. The ends lost 5 bases at V and 7 bases at J; junction bases unmatched: 12. Germline values: CDR1 SGHRS, CDR2 YFSETQ. The CDR3 extends over 15 amino acids. In DNA form, the CDR3 reads TGCGCCAGCAGTGGGGGACTACCGGAGAGGAATGAGCAGTTCTTC. Translation: CASSGGLPERNEQFF.

The chain links TRBV5-8 to TRBJ1-5; D is ambiguous. Germline-derived CDR1 and CDR2 are SGHTS and YDEGEE. The V end lost 5 bases, the J end lost 7 bases, and 16 bases lay between the germline ends. The length of the CDR3 is 14 residues. Here the CDR3 reads CASSSVWVAQPQHF. DNA for the CDR3: TGTGCCAGCAGTTCGGTCTGGGTGGCCCAGCCCCAGCATTTT.

There are a few counts of this clone. The rearrangement links TRBV27 to TRBJ1-1; perhaps TRBD1 as D (6 bases). Trimming took off 2 bases at V and 0 bases at J, with 13 bases between the two ends. CDR1 is MNHEY, CDR2 SMNVEV, per germline (reference sequence). There are 16 residues in the CDR3. The CDR3 sequence is CASSLNGGLVNTEAFF. Here the CDR3 DNA reads TGTGCCAGCAGTTTAAACGGGGGCCTTGTGAACACTGAAGCTTTCTTT.

With respect to this clone: Relative to the germline gene, one junction end is altered; a read error may explain this. V is TRBV7-7 and J is TRBJ2-2; D possibly corresponds to TRBD2 (6 bases). This CDR3 contains 14 residues. Germline CDR1 is SSHAT and CDR2 is FNYEAQ (reference sequence). The CDR3 here is CASSRGTGAGELFF. The CDR3 DNA reads as TGTGCTAGCAGCCGTGGGACTGGGGCCGGGGAGCTGTTTTTT.

The rearrangement joins TRBV7-2 to TRBJ1-2; a weak D match, TRBD1 (6 bases). V was clipped by 3 bases and J by 0 bases, with 14 bases between them. CDR1 and CDR2 from the germline V gene are SGHTA and FQGNSA. The length of the CDR3 is 16 residues. CDR3 protein: CASSLGGARANYGYTF. CDR3 nucleotide sequence: TGTGCCAGCAGCTTGGGGGGCGCGAGGGCTAACTATGGCTACACCTTC.